This TCR beta chain comes out of a study of T cell changes during pregnancy in multiple sclerosis. Germline V CDR1 and CDR2: SQVTM, ANQGSEA. This CDR3 is 11 amino acids long. V lost 6 bases and J lost 8, with 11 bases in between. The method was immunoSEQ multiplex PCR; TCRdb's version includes in-frame clones alone and lacks a portion of them. Altogether tens of thousands of clones are present, about nine tenths being singletons, with the ten largest covering around 0.29%. In its sample, this clone was seen once. The source of this sequence is a female donor with multiple sclerosis, enrolled in a pregnancy study. The gene calls are TRBV29-1 and TRBJ2-1, with D possibly matching TRBD2 (6 bases). The sequencing here drew on CD4+ T cells from peripheral blood mononuclear cells, taken in the second trimester of pregnancy. The CDR3 DNA sequence: TGCAGCGTCCGATCGGGAGATGAGCAGTTCTTC. Protein product: CSVRSGDEQFF.